In its sample, the clone carrying this T cell receptor beta chain was seen a few times. Its antigen is as yet unknown. This sample was taken from a study of CD8+CD57+ T cells in acquired aplastic anemia. The overall study: DNA per sorted CD4+ or CD8+ sample ranged about 0.17 to 30 ug, averaging roughly 3.2 ug. Study results and limitations: Comparison of patients with controls identified about 27 shared CD8+ CDR3 sequences. Controls did not differ significantly from patients in CD8+ Simpson's diversity.

Researchers used genomic DNA as the template to profile TCR beta VDJ and CDR3. TCRdb reprocessed the reads via MiXCR and lists one record per CDR3 protein. The sample consists of 200,000 to 250,000 distinct CDR3 sequences, approximately 60% of them appearing once. Sequencing input: sorted CD4+, CD8+, or CD8+CD57+ T cells (not recorded which) from PBMCs. The sequence derives from a human donor in good health.

CDR3 loop: CATSRPPLYEQYF. DNA of the CDR3: TGTGCCACCAGCAGGCCGCCCCTCTACGAGCAGTACTTC. The rearrangement uses TRBV15 and TRBJ2-7; D gene ambiguous. The CDR3 runs 13 residues. V lost 3 bases, J lost 3 bases, and 9 bases lay in between. Germline-derived CDR1 and CDR2 are LNHNV and YYDKDF (reference sequence).